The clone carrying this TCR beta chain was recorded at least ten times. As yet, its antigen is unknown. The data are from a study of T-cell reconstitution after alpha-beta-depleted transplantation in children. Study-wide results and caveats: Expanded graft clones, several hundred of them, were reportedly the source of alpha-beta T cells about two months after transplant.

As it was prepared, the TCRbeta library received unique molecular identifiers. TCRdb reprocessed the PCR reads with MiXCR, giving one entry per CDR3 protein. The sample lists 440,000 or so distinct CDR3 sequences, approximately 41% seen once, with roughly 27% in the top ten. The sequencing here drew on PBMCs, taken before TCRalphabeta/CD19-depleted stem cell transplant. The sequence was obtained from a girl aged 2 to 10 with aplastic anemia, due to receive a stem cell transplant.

CDR3 amino acids: CASSFPITGGTEAFF. The CDR3 nucleotides read TGTGCCAGCAGTTTTCCGATTACAGGGGGCACTGAAGCTTTCTTT. This sequence joins TRBV12-3 or TRBV12-4 and TRBJ1-1; TRBD1 matches at 8 bases. With 3 bases clipped from V and 4 bases from J, the junction kept 7 bases outside the gene matches. The CDR3 length is 15 residues.